The 31 T cell receptor beta chains below were found in one sample sequenced in a study of T cell changes during pregnancy in multiple sclerosis. The protocol was immunoSEQ multiplex PCR, while the TCRdb copy is restricted to in-frame clones and leaves out a portion. Here the sample spans fewer than 20,000 clones, over 75% being singletons. The material was CD8+ T cells from peripheral blood mononuclear cells, obtained after pregnancy. The receptors stem from a female donor with multiple sclerosis, enrolled in a pregnancy study.

V gene TRBV27 combines with J gene TRBJ2-3; 10 nucleotides match TRBD2. Germline values: CDR1 MNHEY, CDR2 SMNVEV (reference sequence). Trimming at V came to 4 bases and at J to 0 bases, leaving 1 base not matched to a gene. This CDR3 contains 15 residues. For the CDR3, the DNA is TGTGCCAGCAGTTGGACTAGCGGAAGCACAGATACGCAGTATTTT. It yields the protein CASSWTSGSTDTQYF.

This clone has a handful of counts. This chain joins TRBV6-4 and TRBJ2-6; D is perhaps TRBD1 (6 bases). Trimming took off 6 bases at V and 4 bases at J, with 16 bases between the two ends. The CDR3 covers 16 residues. Germline CDR1 reads MRHNA; CDR2 reads SNTAGT. CDR3 amino acids: CASSPSGGSGANVLTF. The CDR3 DNA sequence: TGTGCCAGCAGCCCTAGTGGGGGCTCGGGGGCCAACGTCCTGACTTTC.

V gene TRBV29-1 combines with J gene TRBJ2-4; TRBD2 matches at 7 bases. The CDR3 runs to 11 residues. Germline V lookup: CDR1 SQVTM, CDR2 ANQGSEA. V was pared by 6 bases and J by 8 bases, with 4 bases of the junction left unmatched. CDR3 sequence reads: CSVPGGDIQYF. DNA of the CDR3: TGCAGCGTCCCTGGGGGGGACATTCAGTACTTC.

This sequence joins TRBV29-1 and TRBJ2-7; 7 nucleotides line up with TRBD2. The germline CDR1 and CDR2 sequences are SQVTM and ANQGSEA. The CDR3 totals 13 residues. V lost 6 bases, J lost 3 bases, and 8 bases stayed unmatched. In DNA form, the CDR3 reads TGCAGCGTGGCCCCGGGAGGCGGCTACGAGCAGTACTTC. It yields the protein CSVAPGGGYEQYF.

CDR3 DNA sequence: TGCGCCAGCAGCCAAGATATTCCCAGGTACGAGCAGTACTTC. Amino acid sequence: CASSQDIPRYEQYF. The chain employs TRBV4-1 and TRBJ2-7; no definite D call. Trimming shortened V by 0 bases and J by 4 bases, and 10 bases separated the two germline ends. Germline V gene lookup returns CDR1 MGHRA and CDR2 YSYEKL. The CDR3 runs 14 residues.

The CDR3 sequence is CASSLAPGQGGYEQYF. CDR3 nucleotides: TGTGCCAGCAGCTTGGCGCCGGGACAGGGGGGGTACGAGCAGTACTTC. V usage is TRBV5-4 and J usage is TRBJ2-7; 11 positions agree with TRBD1. Germline V gene sequence: CDR1 SGHNT, CDR2 YYREEE (reference sequence). This CDR3 spans 16 amino acids. Trimming cost V 0 bases and J 4 bases; bases outside gene matches: 6.

The rearrangement uses TRBV27 and TRBJ2-5; D not certain. V was shortened by 5 bases and J by 5 bases, with 18 bases between the two germline ends. Germline CDR1 reads MNHEY; CDR2 reads SMNVEV (reference sequence). This CDR3 has 15 residues. CDR3 nucleotides: TGTGCCAGCAGTCCCGCACGAAGGAGTGGGGAGACCCAGTACTTC. Its protein is CASSPARRSGETQYF.

The rearrangement joins TRBV5-6 to TRBJ2-3, with a possible D match to TRBD1 (6 bases). Germline loops: CDR1 SGHDT, CDR2 YYEEEE. The CDR3 loop spans 15 amino acids. V dropped 4 bases and J dropped 1 base, with 13 bases sitting between them. The CDR3 loop reads CASSLVRGRTDTQYF. DNA for the CDR3: TGTGCCAGCAGCCTGGTCAGGGGACGCACAGATACGCAGTATTTT.

The CDR3 reads CASREGGAADTQYF. CDR3 bases: TGTGCCAGCAGGGAGGGGGGGGCAGCAGATACGCAGTATTTT. This chain uses TRBV6-5 with TRBJ2-3; TRBD2 is a possible D gene (7 bases). The CDR3 is 14 amino acids. Germline V CDR1 and CDR2: MNHEY, SVGAGI. Trimming removed 6 bases at V and 4 bases at J, with 14 bases between.

Regarding this clone: Sequence at one end of the junction differs from germline and may be a read error. The chain joins TRBV6-6 to TRBJ1-1; TRBD1 matches 10 bases. The CDR3 is 13 amino acids. CDR1 and CDR2 from the germline V gene are MNHNY and SVGAGI (reference sequence). Written as DNA, the CDR3 is TGTGCCAGCAGCCTGGGACAGGGGACTGGAGCTTTCTTT. It encodes CASSLGQGTGAFF.

The chain uses TRBV27 and TRBJ1-2; TRBD1 matches 8 bases. From germline, CDR1 is MNHEY and CDR2 SMNVEV (reference sequence). This CDR3 region has 15 residues. Germline trimming cut 5 bases from V and 3 bases from J; bases unmatched to any gene: 8. CDR3 residues: CASSPRQGIYYGYTF. The CDR3 nucleotides are TGTGCCAGCAGTCCCCGACAGGGGATATACTATGGCTACACCTTC.

CDR3 in amino acids: CASSLGRSVQETQYF. For the CDR3, the DNA is TGTGCCAGCAGTTTAGGCAGGTCTGTCCAAGAGACCCAGTACTTC. The chain is built from TRBV28 and TRBJ2-5; no definite D call. There are 15 residues in the CDR3. The ends were cut back, 2 bases at V and 1 base at J, with 11 bases in the middle. Per germline, CDR1 MDHEN and CDR2 SYDVKM. Combining the CDR3 with reference TRBV28 and TRBJ2-5 gives the whole variable domain DVKVTQSSRYLVKRTGEKVFLECVQDMDHENMFWYRQDPGLGLRLIYFSYDVKMKEKGDIPEGYSVSREKKERFSLILESASTNQTSMYLCASSLGRSVQETQYFGPGTRLLVL.

CDR3 protein: CATSPQRGEEGELFF. For the CDR3, the DNA is TGTGCCACCAGCCCCCAACGAGGGGAGGAAGGGGAGCTGTTTTTT. The rearrangement joins TRBV15 to TRBJ2-2, with a tentative D call TRBD2 (6 bases). Trimming took off 5 bases at V and 8 bases at J, with 18 bases between the two ends. Germline V lookup: CDR1 LNHNV, CDR2 YYDKDF (reference sequence). The CDR3 has 15 residues.

The chain has TRBV19 and TRBJ2-1; perhaps TRBD2 as D (6 bases). Germline V gene sequence: CDR1 LNHDA, CDR2 SQIVND (reference sequence). V was trimmed by 5 bases and J by 2 bases, leaving 10 bases between them. This CDR3 has 14 amino acids. The CDR3 loop reads CASSYREPYNEQFF. The CDR3 DNA reads TGTGCCAGTAGTTACCGGGAGCCCTACAATGAGCAGTTCTTC.

The rearrangement uses TRBV18 and TRBJ1-2, with D perhaps TRBD1 (6 bases). CDR3 size: 14 residues. Germline lookup yields CDR1 KGHSH and CDR2 LQKENI. V was clipped by 6 bases and J by 8 bases, with 19 bases between them. The CDR3 sequence: CASSLQGKAEGYTF. The CDR3 DNA follows: TGTGCCAGCTCTCTCCAGGGGAAGGCGGAAGGCTACACCTTC. Drawing the rest from reference TRBV18 and TRBJ1-2, the complete variable domain is NAGVMQNPRHLVRRRGQEARLRCSPMKGHSHVYWYRQLPEEGLKFMVYLQKENIIDESGMPKERFSAEFPKEGPSILRIQQVVRGDSAAYFCASSLQGKAEGYTFGSGTRLTVV.

The rearrangement joins TRBV7-8 to TRBJ1-3; a possible D gene is TRBD1 (5 bases). Trimming shortened V by 1 base and J by 0 bases, and 10 bases separated the two germline ends. The CDR3 contains 16 residues. Germline CDR1 SGHVS, CDR2 FQNEAQ. The CDR3, as DNA: TGTGCCAGCAGCTTAGGATCAGGGCGCTCTGGAAACACCATATATTTT. It codes for CASSLGSGRSGNTIYF.

The genes are TRBV5-1 and TRBJ1-4; D unclear. In germline, CDR1 is SGHRS, CDR2 YFSETQ. Trimming shortened V by 6 bases and J by 8 bases, and 20 bases separated the two germline ends. This CDR3 has 15 amino acids. The CDR3 nucleotides read TGCGCCAGCAAATCGGGAGGACCCGGGAGAGAAAAACTGTTTTTT. It codes for CASKSGGPGREKLFF. Together with reference TRBV5-1 and TRBJ1-4, the CDR3 gives the full variable domain: KAGVTQTPRYLIKTRGQQVTLSCSPISGHRSVSWYQQTPGQGLQFLFEYFSETQRNKGNFPGRFSGRQFSNSRSEMNVSTLELGDSALYLCASKSGGPGREKLFFGSGTQLSVL.

The chain has TRBV27 and TRBJ1-1; D might be TRBD1 (5 bases). Between the trimmed V and J ends, which lost 3 bases and 1 base, there was a span of 6 bases. This CDR3 has 13 amino acids. Germline lookup yields CDR1 MNHEY and CDR2 SMNVEV (reference sequence). CDR3 sequence reads: CASSFGANTEAFF. The CDR3 DNA reads TGTGCCAGCAGTTTTGGGGCGAACACTGAAGCTTTCTTT.

The chain has TRBV27 and TRBJ1-1, with a possible D match to TRBD1 (5 bases). The CDR3 covers 13 residues. V was trimmed by 6 bases and J by 4 bases, leaving 12 bases between them. Germline V gives CDR1 MNHEY, CDR2 SMNVEV (reference sequence). The CDR3 coding sequence is TGTGCCAGCAGGGGACTAAAAGGCACTGAAGCTTTCTTT. Translation: CASRGLKGTEAFF.

The chain links TRBV13 to TRBJ1-1; 12 nucleotides match TRBD1. Germline V lookup: CDR1 PRHDT, CDR2 FYEKMQ (reference sequence). CDR3 size: 15 residues. Trimming took 4 bases from V and 4 from J; bases not matched to a gene: 4. The CDR3 sequence: CASSSGQGAGTEAFF. CDR3 nucleotides: TGTGCCAGCAGCTCGGGACAGGGGGCTGGCACTGAAGCTTTCTTT.

This clone was recorded a few times. The chain couples TRBV15 to TRBJ2-3; 8 nucleotides line up with TRBD2. The CDR3 is 17 residues long. Looked up from germline, CDR1 is LNHNV and CDR2 is YYDKDF (reference sequence). With 0 bases clipped from V and 1 base from J, the junction kept 6 bases outside the gene matches. CDR3 amino acids: CATSRDFSAGGTDTQYF. DNA for the CDR3: TGTGCCACCAGCAGAGATTTTTCAGCGGGAGGCACAGATACGCAGTATTTT. Based on the CDR3 plus reference TRBV15 and TRBJ2-3, the full variable domain is DAMVIQNPRYQVTQFGKPVTLSCSQTLNHNVMYWYQQKSSQAPKLLFHYYDKDFNNEADTPDNFQSRRPNTSFCFLDIRSPGLGDTAMYLCATSRDFSAGGTDTQYFGPGTRLTVL.

This chain uses TRBV11-2 with TRBJ2-7; possible D gene TRBD1, 6 bases. The CDR3 extends over 15 amino acids. Germline CDR1 SGHAT, CDR2 FQNNGV. Trimming cost V 5 bases and J 2 bases, with 16 bases left between them. The CDR3 nucleotides read TGTGCCAGCAGCCAGGCCAACAGGGTTGCCTACGAGCAGTACTTC. This encodes CASSQANRVAYEQYF.

The chain combines TRBV9 with TRBJ2-7; 12 bases align to TRBD1. The CDR3 is 16 amino acids. The germline gives CDR1 SGDLS, CDR2 YYNGEE. V lost 4 bases to trimming and J lost 0 bases; unmatched junction nucleotides: 5. The CDR3 bases are TGTGCCAGCAGCCCCGGGACAGGGGGCTCCTCCTACGAGCAGTACTTC. Protein sequence: CASSPGTGGSSYEQYF.

By share, this clone ranks as medium-sized. This sequence joins TRBV28 and TRBJ2-7; 10 bases agree with TRBD1. Trimming took 7 bases from V and 2 from J; bases not matched to a gene: 8. The length of the CDR3 is 15 residues. Germline V lookup: CDR1 MDHEN, CDR2 SYDVKM. The CDR3 region is CASTTDRGRPYEQYF. As DNA, the CDR3 is TGTGCCAGCACTACCGACAGGGGGCGCCCCTACGAGCAGTACTTC.

J is TRBJ1-1 and V is TRBV10-3; maybe TRBD1 (5 bases). Per the germline V gene, CDR1 is ENHRY and CDR2 is SYGVKD. Trimming left V 7 bases short and J 0 bases short, with 6 bases between. CDR3 length: 12 amino acids. This CDR3 is CAIMTVNTEAFF. In DNA, the CDR3 is TGTGCCATCATGACAGTGAACACTGAAGCTTTCTTT.

V usage is TRBV6-5 and J usage is TRBJ2-3; TRBD1 is a possible D gene (5 bases). Trimming removed 7 bases at V and 6 bases at J, with 14 bases between. CDR1 is MNHEY, CDR2 SVGAGI, per germline. This CDR3 is built from 13 residues. The CDR3 nucleotides read TGTGCCAGCATCTCTACGGCAGGGGATACGCAGTATTTT. The encoded protein is CASISTAGDTQYF.

This chain uses TRBV19 with TRBJ1-1, with a weak D call TRBD1 (5 bases). This CDR3 contains 16 residues. Trimming took 4 bases from V and 8 from J, leaving 23 bases between them. The germline CDR1 and CDR2 sequences are LNHDA and SQIVND (reference sequence). The CDR3 reads CASSKLPQAGTDEAFF. DNA for the CDR3: TGTGCCAGTAGTAAACTTCCCCAGGCGGGGACGGACGAAGCTTTCTTT.

V usage is TRBV9 and J usage is TRBJ2-5, with TRBD2 matching 7 bases. The germline V gene has CDR1 SGDLS and CDR2 YYNGEE. With 0 bases clipped from V and 1 base from J, the junction kept 3 bases outside the gene matches. The CDR3 is 15 amino acids. CDR3 nucleotide sequence: TGTGCCAGCAGCGTAGACGGGGAGGGCCAAGAGACCCAGTACTTC. Protein sequence: CASSVDGEGQETQYF. Full variable domain (rest looked up from reference TRBV9 and TRBJ2-5): DSGVTQTPKHLITATGQRVTLRCSPRSGDLSVYWYQQSLDQGLQFLIQYYNGEERAKGNILERFSAQQFPDLHSELNLSSLELGDSALYFCASSVDGEGQETQYFGPGTRLLVL.

The gene calls are TRBV18 and TRBJ1-3; D unresolved. Germline V CDR1 and CDR2: KGHSH, LQKENI. V lost 2 bases to trimming and J lost 4 bases, with 12 bases between them. This CDR3 is built from 15 residues. The CDR3 is CASSPTLGSGNTIYF. The CDR3 DNA reads TGTGCCAGCTCACCAACGCTGGGCTCCGGAAACACCATATATTTT.

The chain recombines TRBV10-3 with TRBJ1-2, with TRBD1 matching 11 bases. Germline assignment: CDR1 ENHRY and CDR2 SYGVKD. Germline trimming cut 3 bases from V and 1 base from J; bases unmatched to any gene: 7. The CDR3 totals 17 residues. CDR3 in amino acids: CAISDPQGTGGNYGYTF. The CDR3, as DNA: TGTGCCATCAGTGACCCCCAAGGGACAGGGGGTAACTATGGCTACACCTTC.

The chain is built from TRBV5-6 and TRBJ1-1; D uncertain. This CDR3 is built from 10 residues. V shed 7 bases and J shed 6 bases, with 7 bases lying between them. CDR1 SGHDT and CDR2 YYEEEE come from the germline V gene. CDR3 DNA: TGTGCCAGCTCGGGTCCTGAAGCTTTCTTT. As protein: CASSGPEAFF. Combining the CDR3 with reference TRBV5-6 and TRBJ1-1 gives the whole variable domain DAGVTQSPTHLIKTRGQQVTLRCSPKSGHDTVSWYQQALGQGPQFIFQYYEEEERQRGNFPDRFSGHQFPNYSSELNVNALLLGDSALYLCASSGPEAFFGQGTRLTVV.